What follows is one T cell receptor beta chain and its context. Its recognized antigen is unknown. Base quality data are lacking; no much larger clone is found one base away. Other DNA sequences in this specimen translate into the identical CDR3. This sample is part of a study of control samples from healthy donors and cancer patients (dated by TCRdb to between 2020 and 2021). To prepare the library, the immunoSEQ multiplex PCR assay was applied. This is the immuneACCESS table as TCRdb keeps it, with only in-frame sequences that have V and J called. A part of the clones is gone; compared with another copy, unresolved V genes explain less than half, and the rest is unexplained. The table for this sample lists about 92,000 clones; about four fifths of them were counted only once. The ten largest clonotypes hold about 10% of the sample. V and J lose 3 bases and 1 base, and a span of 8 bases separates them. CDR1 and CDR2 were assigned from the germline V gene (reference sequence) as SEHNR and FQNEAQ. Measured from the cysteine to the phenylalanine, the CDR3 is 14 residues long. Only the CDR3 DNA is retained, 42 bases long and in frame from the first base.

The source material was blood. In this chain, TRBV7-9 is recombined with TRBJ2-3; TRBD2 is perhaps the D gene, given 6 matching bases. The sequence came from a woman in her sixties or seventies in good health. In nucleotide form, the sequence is TGTGCCAGCAGCTTCACGGGGGGCACAGATACGCAGTATTTT. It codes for CASSFTGGTDTQYF.